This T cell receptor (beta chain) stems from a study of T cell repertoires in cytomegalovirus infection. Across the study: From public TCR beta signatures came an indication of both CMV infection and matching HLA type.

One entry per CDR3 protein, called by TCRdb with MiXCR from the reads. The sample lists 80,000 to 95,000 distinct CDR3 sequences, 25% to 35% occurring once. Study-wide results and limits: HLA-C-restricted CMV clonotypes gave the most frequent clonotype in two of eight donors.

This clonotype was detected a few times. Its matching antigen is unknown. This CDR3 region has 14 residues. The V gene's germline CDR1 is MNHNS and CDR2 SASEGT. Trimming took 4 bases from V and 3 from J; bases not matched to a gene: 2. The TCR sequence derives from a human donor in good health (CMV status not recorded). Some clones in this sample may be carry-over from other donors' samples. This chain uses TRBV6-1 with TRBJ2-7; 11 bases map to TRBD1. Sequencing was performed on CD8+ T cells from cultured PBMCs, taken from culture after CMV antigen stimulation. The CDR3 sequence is CASSAGQGDYEQYF. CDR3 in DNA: TGTGCCAGCAGTGCGGGACAGGGGGACTACGAGCAGTACTTC.